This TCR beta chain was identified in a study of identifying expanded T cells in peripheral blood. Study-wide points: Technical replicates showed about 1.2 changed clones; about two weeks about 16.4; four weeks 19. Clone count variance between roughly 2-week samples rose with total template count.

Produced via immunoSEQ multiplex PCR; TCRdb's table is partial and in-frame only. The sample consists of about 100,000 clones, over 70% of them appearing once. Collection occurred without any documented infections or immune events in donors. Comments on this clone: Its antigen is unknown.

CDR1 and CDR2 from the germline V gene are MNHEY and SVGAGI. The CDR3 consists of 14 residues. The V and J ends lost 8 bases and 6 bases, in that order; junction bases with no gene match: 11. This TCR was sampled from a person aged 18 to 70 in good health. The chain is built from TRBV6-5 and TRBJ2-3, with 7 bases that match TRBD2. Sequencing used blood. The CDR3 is CASALRGEMDTQYF. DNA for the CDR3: TGTGCCAGCGCCCTACGGGGGGAAATGGATACGCAGTATTTT.